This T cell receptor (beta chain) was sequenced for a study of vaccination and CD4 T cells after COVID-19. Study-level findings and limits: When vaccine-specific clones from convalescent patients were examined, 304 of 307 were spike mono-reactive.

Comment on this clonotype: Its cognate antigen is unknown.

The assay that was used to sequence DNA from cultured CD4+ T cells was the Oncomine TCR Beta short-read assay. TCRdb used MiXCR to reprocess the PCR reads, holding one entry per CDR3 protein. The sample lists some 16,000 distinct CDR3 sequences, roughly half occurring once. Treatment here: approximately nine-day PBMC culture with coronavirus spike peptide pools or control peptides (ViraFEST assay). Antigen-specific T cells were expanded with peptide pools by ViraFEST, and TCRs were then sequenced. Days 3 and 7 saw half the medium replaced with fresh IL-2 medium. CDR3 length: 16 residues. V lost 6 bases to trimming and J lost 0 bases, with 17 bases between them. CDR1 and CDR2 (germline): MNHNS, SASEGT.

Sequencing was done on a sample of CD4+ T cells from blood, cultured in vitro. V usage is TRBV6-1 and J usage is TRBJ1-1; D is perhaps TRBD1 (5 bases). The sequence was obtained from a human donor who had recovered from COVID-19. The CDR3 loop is CASRRQRALLNTEAFF. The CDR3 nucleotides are TGTGCCAGCAGAAGACAGAGGGCCCTTTTGAACACTGAAGCTTTCTTT.